The 16 T cell receptor beta chains reported below all come from one sample, sequenced in a study of cytomegalovirus exposure and HLA in healthy donors. Profiling relied on immunoSEQ multiplex PCR, and the TCRdb table lists in-frame clones only, not all of them. The table includes about 360,000 clones, roughly 88% detected once. Material for sequencing was PBMCs. These receptors all stem from a woman aged 18-29 years in good health and CMV-seronegative.

V is TRBV30 and J is TRBJ2-3, with 8 nucleotides matching TRBD2. The V segment lost 2 bases and the J segment 2 bases; nucleotides outside the gene matches: 9. The CDR3 has 16 amino acids. CDR1 and CDR2 (germline): GTSNPN, SVGIG (reference sequence). The CDR3 is CAWSTGAGGLTDTQYF. The DNA for the CDR3 is TGTGCCTGGAGTACCGGGGCGGGAGGACTCACAGATACGCAGTATTTT.

The gene calls are TRBV5-1 and TRBJ2-2; the D is unclear. CDR1 and CDR2 from the germline V gene are SGHRS and YFSETQ. V dropped 6 bases and J dropped 2 bases, with 5 bases sitting between them. The CDR3 runs to 12 residues. This CDR3 reads CASTLNTGELFF. DNA of the CDR3: TGCGCCAGCACCCTTAACACCGGGGAGCTGTTTTTT. The full variable domain, with the rest looked up from reference TRBV5-1 and TRBJ2-2, is KAGVTQTPRYLIKTRGQQVTLSCSPISGHRSVSWYQQTPGQGLQFLFEYFSETQRNKGNFPGRFSGRQFSNSRSEMNVSTLELGDSALYLCASTLNTGELFFGEGSRLTVL.

The V and J genes are TRBV7-9 and TRBJ1-1; a possible D gene is TRBD1 (6 bases). V was clipped by 6 bases and J by 5 bases, with 22 bases between them. Germline CDR1 and CDR2: SEHNR and FQNEAQ (reference sequence). CDR3 length: 16 amino acids. The CDR3 loop is CASRSSLQGFWTEAFF. The CDR3 DNA reads TGTGCCAGCAGATCAAGCCTACAGGGATTTTGGACTGAAGCTTTCTTT.

J is TRBJ1-1 and V is TRBV30; no definite D call. The V gene's germline CDR1 is GTSNPN and CDR2 SVGIG (reference sequence). The CDR3 is 15 amino acids. With 0 bases removed from V and 0 bases from J, the gap between germline ends came to 11 bases. DNA of the CDR3: TGTGCCTGGAGTGTAGTATCGGAGCTGAACACTGAAGCTTTCTTT. Translated: CAWSVVSELNTEAFF.

The genes are TRBV2 and TRBJ2-7; 10 nucleotides line up with TRBD1. Per germline, CDR1 SNHLY and CDR2 FYNNEI. V was pared by 5 bases and J by 2 bases, with 6 bases of the junction left unmatched. This CDR3 comprises 15 residues. As DNA, the CDR3 is TGTGCCAGCAGTTTACGGGACAGGGGCACCTACGAGCAGTACTTC. Its translation is CASSLRDRGTYEQYF.

The V and J genes are TRBV6-5 and TRBJ1-1; D is uncertain. V gave up 3 bases and J gave up 7 bases, with 9 bases separating them. The CDR3 consists of 12 residues. CDR1 is MNHEY and CDR2 is SVGAGI in the germline V gene. Here the CDR3 reads CASSYSGFEAFF. Here the CDR3 DNA reads TGTGCCAGCAGTTATTCGGGGTTTGAAGCTTTCTTT.

V usage is TRBV7-3 and J usage is TRBJ2-3; 10 bases agree with TRBD2. There are 15 residues in the CDR3. Germline V gives CDR1 SGHTA, CDR2 FQGTGA. J was trimmed by 6 bases and V by 6 bases; bases with no gene match: 9. The CDR3 DNA sequence: TGTGCCAGCAGTGATAGCGGGAGGTCTGCCGATACGCAGTATTTT. This codes for CASSDSGRSADTQYF.

The rearrangement joins TRBV19 to TRBJ1-5, with TRBD1 identical over 12 bases. Germline assignment: CDR1 LNHDA and CDR2 SQIVND (reference sequence). Trimming took 5 bases from V and 0 from J; bases not matched to a gene: 11. The CDR3 extends over 19 amino acids. CDR3 residues: CASSPRDRGLSPSNQPQHF. CDR3 nucleotides: TGTGCCAGTAGTCCCCGGGACAGGGGGCTGTCTCCTAGCAATCAGCCCCAGCATTTT.

J is TRBJ2-1 and V is TRBV6-1; 10 nucleotides agree with TRBD2. Losses at the gene ends were 9 bases for V and 6 bases for J; bases not matched to a gene: 8. Germline V gene sequence: CDR1 MNHNS, CDR2 SASEGT. CDR3 size: 14 residues. CDR3 amino acids: CASVLSGGGNEQFF. The CDR3 bases are TGTGCCAGTGTTTTAAGCGGGGGGGGCAATGAGCAGTTCTTC.

The V call is TRBV4-1, the J call TRBJ1-1; 9 nucleotides align to TRBD1. J was trimmed by 6 bases and V by 2 bases; bases with no gene match: 10. The V gene's germline CDR1 is MGHRA and CDR2 YSYEKL. The CDR3 sequence is 16 residues long. The DNA of the CDR3 is TGCGCCAGCAGCCAATTACTTACAGGGGGCCGGCCTGAAGCTTTCTTT. This sequence encodes CASSQLLTGGRPEAFF.

This chain links TRBV19 with TRBJ1-5; the D gene is possibly TRBD1 (6 bases). V gave up 5 bases and J gave up 9 bases, with 11 bases separating them. This CDR3 region has 12 residues. Germline V CDR1 and CDR2: LNHDA, SQIVND (reference sequence). The CDR3 nucleotides read TGTGCCAGTAGTTTACAGGGTGGGCCCCAGCATTTT. Amino acid sequence: CASSLQGGPQHF.

V gene TRBV4-1 combines with J gene TRBJ2-2, with D uncertain. Germline V CDR1 and CDR2: MGHRA, YSYEKL. The V end lost 3 bases, the J end lost 0 bases, and 8 bases lay between the germline ends. The CDR3 spans 15 residues. CDR3 amino acids: CASSQRQSNTGELFF. The CDR3 nucleotides read TGCGCCAGCAGCCAGCGGCAGTCGAACACCGGGGAGCTGTTTTTT.

V and J are TRBV7-9 and TRBJ2-7; possibly TRBD1 for D (5 bases). Looked up from germline, CDR1 is SEHNR and CDR2 is FQNEAQ (reference sequence). The CDR3 has 14 residues. With 2 bases removed from V and 6 bases from J, the gap between germline ends came to 14 bases. The CDR3 DNA reads as TGTGCCAGCAGCTTATATGGGGCGATTGCCGAGCAGTACTTC. Protein sequence: CASSLYGAIAEQYF.

The rearrangement uses TRBV5-1 and TRBJ2-4; 8 bases map to TRBD2. The CDR3 has 19 amino acids. Germline V CDR1 and CDR2: SGHRS, YFSETQ. The ends lost 2 bases at V and 0 bases at J; junction bases unmatched: 13. The CDR3 nucleotides are TGCGCCAGCAGCTTATTGGCAGCGGGGGCCCTTTCAGCCAAAAACATTCAGTACTTC. Protein sequence: CASSLLAAGALSAKNIQYF.

The rearrangement uses TRBV5-4 and TRBJ1-1, with D uncertain. V dropped 0 bases and J dropped 1 base, with 7 bases sitting between them. This CDR3 is built from 14 residues. Germline lookup yields CDR1 SGHNT and CDR2 YYREEE (reference sequence). The CDR3 DNA sequence: TGTGCCAGCAGCTTGGACTCCCGGAACACTGAAGCTTTCTTT. Its protein product is CASSLDSRNTEAFF.

The V gene is TRBV29-1, the J gene TRBJ2-1, with 9 bases lining up with TRBD2. CDR1 and CDR2 (germline): SQVTM, ANQGSEA. CDR3 length: 14 amino acids. The J segment lost 0 bases and the V segment lost 6 bases, leaving 3 bases of the junction unmatched. CDR3 amino acids: CSVTSGSSYNEQFF. The DNA of the CDR3 is TGCAGCGTGACTAGCGGAAGCTCCTACAATGAGCAGTTCTTC.